This TCR beta chain was identified during a study of blood T cell repertoires in COVID-19. For the study at large: Some COVID-19 samples were acute and others convalescent; all came from the United States, Italy and Spain. The analysed material was cDNA or gDNA that came from T cells, B-cell-depleted T cells, or PBMCs.

Germline V gives CDR1 DFQATT, CDR2 SNEGSKA (reference sequence). Trimming removed 3 bases from V and 1 base from J, with 9 bases in between. The CDR3 spans 13 residues. In the authors' methods: For nucleated cells, counts were estimated from reference gene primer amplification. TCRdb keeps only in-frame clones here, not all; method: immunoSEQ multiplex PCR. Clone size and the V and J calls come from that table; the DNA yielded D and trimming. The repertoire holds a few hundred thousand clones, roughly nine tenths seen once, with approximately 4.3% in the top ten. The sequence was obtained from a man between 60 and 75 years old who had recovered from COVID-19. The chain recombines TRBV20-1 with TRBJ1-1; tentatively, D is TRBD1 (5 bases). Specimen: peripheral blood. The CDR3 sequence: CSASRGTNTEAFF. For the CDR3, the DNA is TGCAGTGCTAGTAGGGGTACGAACACTGAAGCTTTCTTT.